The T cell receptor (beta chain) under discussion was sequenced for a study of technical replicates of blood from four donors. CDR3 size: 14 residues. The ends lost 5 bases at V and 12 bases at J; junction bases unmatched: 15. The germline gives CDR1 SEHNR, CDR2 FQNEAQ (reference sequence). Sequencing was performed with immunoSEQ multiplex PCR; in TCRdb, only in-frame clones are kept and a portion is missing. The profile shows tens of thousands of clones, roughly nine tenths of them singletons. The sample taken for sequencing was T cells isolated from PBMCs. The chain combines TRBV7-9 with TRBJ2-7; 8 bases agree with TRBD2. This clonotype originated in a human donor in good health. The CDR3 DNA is TGTGCCAGCAGCCCCGGACTAGCTTCATTGAGCGCGTACTTC. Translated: CASSPGLASLSAYF.